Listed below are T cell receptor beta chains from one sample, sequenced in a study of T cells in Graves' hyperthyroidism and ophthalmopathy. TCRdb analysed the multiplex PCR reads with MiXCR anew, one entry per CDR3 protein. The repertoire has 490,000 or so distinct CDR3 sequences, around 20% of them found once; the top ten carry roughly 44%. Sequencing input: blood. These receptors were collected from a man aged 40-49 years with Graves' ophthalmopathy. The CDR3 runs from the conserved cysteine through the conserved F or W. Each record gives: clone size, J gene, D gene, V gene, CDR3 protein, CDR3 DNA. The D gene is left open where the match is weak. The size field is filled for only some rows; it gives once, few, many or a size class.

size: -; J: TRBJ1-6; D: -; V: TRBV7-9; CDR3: CASSLEAPRDSPLHF; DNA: TGTGCCAGCAGCCTAGAAGCCCCGCGGGATTCACCCCTCCACTTT
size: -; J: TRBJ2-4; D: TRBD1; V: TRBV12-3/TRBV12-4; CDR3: CASSPTGEVKNIQYF; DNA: TGTGCCAGCAGTCCGACAGGGGAGGTTAAAAACATTCAGTACTTC
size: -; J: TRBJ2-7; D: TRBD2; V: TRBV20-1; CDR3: CSAQGRGTGLAYEQYF; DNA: TGCAGTGCCCAGGGGCGGGGGACGGGACTAGCCTACGAGCAGTACTTC
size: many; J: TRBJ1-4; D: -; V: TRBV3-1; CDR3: CASSQERRGRTSNEKLFF; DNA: TGTGCCAGCAGCCAAGAGCGCCGGGGGCGGACGTCTAATGAAAAACTGTTTTTT
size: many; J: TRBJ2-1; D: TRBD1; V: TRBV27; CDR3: CASRQSQGLSYNEQFF; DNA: TGTGCCAGCAGACAGTCACAGGGGCTCTCCTACAATGAGCAGTTCTTC
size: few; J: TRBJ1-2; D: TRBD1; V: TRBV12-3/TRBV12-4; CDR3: CASSNRGRAYGYTF; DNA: TGTGCCAGCAGTAACAGGGGGCGCGCATATGGCTACACCTTC
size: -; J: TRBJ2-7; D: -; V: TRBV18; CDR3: CASSPSSGTAYEQYF; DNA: TGTGCCAGCTCACCATCAAGCGGAACAGCCTACGAGCAGTACTTC
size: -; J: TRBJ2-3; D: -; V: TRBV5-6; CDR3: CASSYGTLMDTQYF; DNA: TGTGCCAGCAGCTACGGGACATTGATGGATACGCAGTATTTT
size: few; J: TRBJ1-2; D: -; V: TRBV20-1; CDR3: CSASEGTYGYTF; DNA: TGCAGTGCTAGTGAGGGGACCTATGGCTACACCTTC
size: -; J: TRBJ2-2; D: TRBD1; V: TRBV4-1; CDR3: CASSPDLGTANTGELFF; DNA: TGCGCCAGCAGCCCTGATCTAGGGACAGCGAACACCGGGGAGCTGTTTTTT
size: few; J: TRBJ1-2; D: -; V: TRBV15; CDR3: CATSRDRTRGYTF; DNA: TGTGCCACCAGCAGAGACCGGACAAGGGGCTACACCTTC
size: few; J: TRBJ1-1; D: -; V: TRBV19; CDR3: CASSGLARYMNTEAFF; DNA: TGTGCCAGTAGTGGACTCGCTAGGTACATGAACACTGAAGCTTTCTTT
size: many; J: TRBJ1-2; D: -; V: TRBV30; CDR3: CAWSVWANYGYTF; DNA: TGTGCCTGGAGCGTATGGGCAAACTATGGCTACACCTTC
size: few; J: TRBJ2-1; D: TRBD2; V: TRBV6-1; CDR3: CASSSYRSGGAGAYNEQFF; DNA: TGTGCCAGCAGTTCCTACCGGAGCGGGGGGGCCGGGGCCTACAATGAGCAGTTCTTC
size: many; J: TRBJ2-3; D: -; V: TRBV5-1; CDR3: CASSVSWDTQYF; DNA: TGCGCCAGCAGCGTATCATGGGATACGCAGTATTTT
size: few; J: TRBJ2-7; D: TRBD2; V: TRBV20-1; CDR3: CSARFLRGAGVSFEQYF; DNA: TGCAGTGCTAGGTTCTTGCGGGGAGCGGGAGTCTCCTTCGAGCAGTACTTC
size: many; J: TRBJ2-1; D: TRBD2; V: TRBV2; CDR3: CASRTGTSGRGDNEQFF; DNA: TGTGCCAGCAGGACCGGGACTAGCGGGAGGGGAGACAATGAGCAGTTCTTC
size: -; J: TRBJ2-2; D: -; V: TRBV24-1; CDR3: CATNRLVGELFF; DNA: TGTGCCACCAATCGACTGGTCGGGGAGCTGTTTTTT
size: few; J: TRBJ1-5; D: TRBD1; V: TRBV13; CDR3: CANTPGAGGCQPQHF; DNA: TGTGCCAACACCCCCGGGGCAGGGGGCTGTCAGCCCCAGCATTTT
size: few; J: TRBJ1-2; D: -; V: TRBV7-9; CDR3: CASSLSAGYTF; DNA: TGTGCCAGCAGCTTATCAGCAGGCTACACCTTC
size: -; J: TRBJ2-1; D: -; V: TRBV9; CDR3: CASNPGGISYNEQFF; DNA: TGTGCCAGCAACCCCGGGGGAATCTCCTACAATGAGCAGTTCTTC
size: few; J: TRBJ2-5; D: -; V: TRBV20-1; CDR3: CSAVAAPQETQYF; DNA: TGCAGTGCCGTAGCGGCCCCACAAGAGACCCAGTACTTC
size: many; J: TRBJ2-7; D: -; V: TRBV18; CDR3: CASSPPTIGGYEQYF; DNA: TGTGCCAGCTCACCACCGACGATTGGTGGGTACGAGCAGTACTTC
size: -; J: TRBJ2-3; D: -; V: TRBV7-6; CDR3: CASIGRDPTPDTQYF; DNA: TGTGCCAGCATCGGGCGGGACCCTACCCCAGATACGCAGTATTTT